This TCR beta chain was profiled in a study of identifying expanded T cells in peripheral blood. Assay used: immunoSEQ multiplex PCR; TCRdb lists only in-frame clones, some missing. This table holds some 120,000 clones, over 65% found once. This CDR3 is built from 14 residues. Germline values: CDR1 SGHTA, CDR2 FQGNSA. V lost 4 bases and J 5 bases, leaving 14 bases between the germline ends. The chain couples TRBV7-2 to TRBJ1-1, with D hard to call. The TCR was taken from a person aged 18-70 years in good health. Sequencing was performed on blood. CDR3: CASSSKSLLTEAFF. The DNA for the CDR3 is TGTGCCAGCAGCTCTAAGAGTTTACTTACTGAAGCTTTCTTT.